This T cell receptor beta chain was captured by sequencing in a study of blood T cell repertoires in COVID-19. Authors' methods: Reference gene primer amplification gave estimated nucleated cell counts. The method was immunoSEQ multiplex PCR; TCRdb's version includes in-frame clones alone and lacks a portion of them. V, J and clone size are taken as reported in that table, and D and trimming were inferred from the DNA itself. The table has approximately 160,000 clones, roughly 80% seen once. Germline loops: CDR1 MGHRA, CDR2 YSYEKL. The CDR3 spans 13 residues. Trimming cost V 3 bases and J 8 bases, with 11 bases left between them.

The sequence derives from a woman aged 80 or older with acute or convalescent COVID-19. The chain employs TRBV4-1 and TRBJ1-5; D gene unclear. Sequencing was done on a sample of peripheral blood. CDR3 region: CASSHPLGEPQHF. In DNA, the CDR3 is TGCGCCAGCAGCCACCCACTCGGGGAGCCCCAGCATTTT.